The 17 T cell receptor beta chains presented below share a single source sample, sequenced in a study of blood T cell repertoires in COVID-19. Clones were sequenced by immunoSEQ multiplex PCR, and TCRdb holds only the in-frame ones, with some missing. The repertoire holds more than 85,000 clones, 81% seen once, with about 23% in the top ten. The sequenced material came from peripheral blood. The receptors derive from an older man with active or convalescent COVID-19.

With respect to this clone: The germline gene is not matched at one end of the junction; a read error may be the cause. J is TRBJ1-2 and V is TRBV7-2, with 7 positions matching TRBD1. The CDR3 runs 14 residues. The germline gives CDR1 SGHTA, CDR2 FQGNSA. CDR3 residues: CASSPNRDSLSPFF. The CDR3, as DNA: TGTGCCAGCAGCCCTAACCGGGACAGCTTATCCCCCTTCTTC.

This chain joins TRBV11-2 and TRBJ2-3; 9 nucleotides line up with TRBD1. This CDR3 contains 16 residues. The germline V gene encodes CDR1 SGHAT and CDR2 FQNNGV. V trimming: 0 bases; J trimming: 6 bases; junction bases outside the gene matches: 7. CDR3 amino acids: CASSLDHGTGMDTQYF. The CDR3 nucleotides read TGTGCCAGCAGCTTAGATCACGGGACAGGGATGGATACGCAGTATTTT.

This clone has a single count. This chain connects TRBV19 to TRBJ1-6; 10 positions agree with TRBD1. The germline V gene has CDR1 LNHDA and CDR2 SQIVND (reference sequence). Unmatched junction bases numbered 14, after V lost 0 bases and J lost 6 bases. The CDR3 is made up of 20 amino acids. CDR3 in DNA: TGTGCCAGTAGTATAGATCATCGACAGGGGGCGAAACTGTTTAATTCACCCCTCCACTTT. Its protein is CASSIDHRQGAKLFNSPLHF. Full variable domain (remainder filled in from reference TRBV19 and TRBJ1-6): DGGITQSPKYLFRKEGQNVTLSCEQNLNHDAMYWYRQDPGQGLRLIYYSQIVNDFQKGDIAEGYSVSREKKESFPLTVTSAQKNPTAFYLCASSIDHRQGAKLFNSPLHFGNGTRLTVT.

This clone was seen only once. The gene calls are TRBV12-3 or TRBV12-4 and TRBJ2-5, with 7 bases that match TRBD1. V lost 5 bases and J lost 3; bases outside the gene matches: 3. The length of the CDR3 is 13 residues. The CDR3 spells CASSPGQEETQYF. For the CDR3, the DNA is TGTGCCAGCAGTCCCGGACAGGAAGAGACCCAGTACTTC.

The rearrangement uses TRBV4-2 and TRBJ2-3; 11 bases agree with TRBD2. There are 17 residues in the CDR3. Germline values: CDR1 LGHNA, CDR2 YNFKEQ. V was clipped by 2 bases and J by 1 base; unmatched bases: 5. CDR3 nucleotides: TGTGCCAGCAGCCAATATAGCGGGGGGGATCGCACAGATACGCAGTATTTT. Protein sequence: CASSQYSGGDRTDTQYF.

The chain uses TRBV15 and TRBJ1-5, with D hard to call. CDR1 is LNHNV and CDR2 is YYDKDF in the germline V gene (reference sequence). Trimming removed 7 bases at V and 3 bases at J, with 10 bases between. This CDR3 is built from 13 residues. CDR3 sequence: CATTDGFNQPQHF. The CDR3 DNA is TGTGCCACCACTGATGGCTTCAATCAGCCCCAGCATTTT.

The chain employs TRBV12-3 or TRBV12-4 and TRBJ2-7; possible D gene TRBD1, 6 bases. Trimming pared 3 bases from V and 3 bases from J, leaving 9 bases between. This CDR3 is 13 amino acids long. As DNA, the CDR3 is TGTGCCAGCAGTTTTGGCAGGGGCTACGAGCAGTACTTC. Translation: CASSFGRGYEQYF.

V gene TRBV3-1 (or the pseudogene TRBV3-2) combines with J gene TRBJ2-2; a weak D match, TRBD2 (6 bases). The germline V gene has CDR1 LGHDT and CDR2 YNNKEL (reference sequence). CDR3 length: 15 residues. Trimming removed 5 bases at V and 7 bases at J, with 17 bases between. CDR3 sequence reads: CASSLPSGPGGELFF. CDR3 nucleotide sequence: TGTGCCAGCAGCTTACCCAGCGGGCCCGGCGGGGAGCTGTTTTTT.

This rearrangement joins TRBV5-1 to TRBJ1-2; 11 nucleotides match TRBD1. V lost 0 bases to trimming and J lost 4 bases; unmatched junction nucleotides: 2. The CDR3 sequence is 15 residues long. CDR1 is SGHRS, CDR2 YFSETQ, per germline. The CDR3 spells CASSLEGQGGYGYTF. The CDR3 DNA reads TGCGCCAGCAGCTTGGAGGGACAGGGGGGCTATGGCTACACCTTC. Combining the CDR3 with reference TRBV5-1 and TRBJ1-2 gives the whole variable domain KAGVTQTPRYLIKTRGQQVTLSCSPISGHRSVSWYQQTPGQGLQFLFEYFSETQRNKGNFPGRFSGRQFSNSRSEMNVSTLELGDSALYLCASSLEGQGGYGYTFGSGTRLTVV.

This chain joins TRBV7-2 and TRBJ1-2; 9 bases line up with TRBD1. Unmatched junction bases numbered 2, after V lost 1 base and J lost 8 bases. This CDR3 has 13 amino acids. Germline V lookup: CDR1 SGHTA, CDR2 FQGNSA. The CDR3 nucleotides read TGTGCCAGCAGCTTAGGACAGGGGGAGGGCTACACCTTC. Amino acid sequence: CASSLGQGEGYTF.

As DNA, the CDR3 is TGTGCCAGCACCCACAGGGAGGGCCAGCCCCAGCATTTT. Protein product: CASTHREGQPQHF. This chain uses TRBV6-5 with TRBJ1-5; D may be TRBD1 (6 bases). The germline V gene has CDR1 MNHEY and CDR2 SVGAGI. Trimming removed 7 bases at V and 7 bases at J, with 14 bases between. The CDR3 is 13 amino acids.

The rearrangement uses TRBV10-3 and TRBJ1-1; tentatively, D is TRBD1 (5 bases). Germline V gene sequence: CDR1 ENHRY, CDR2 SYGVKD. The CDR3 has 14 residues. The ends were cut back, 3 bases at V and 0 bases at J, with 8 bases in the middle. CDR3 DNA: TGTGCCATCAGTGATCGGGGGGTGAACACTGAAGCTTTCTTT. It is translated as CAISDRGVNTEAFF.

V usage is TRBV7-9 and J usage is TRBJ1-5; D gene uncertain. V was trimmed by 2 bases and J by 4 bases, leaving 6 bases between them. The germline gives CDR1 SEHNR, CDR2 FQNEAQ (reference sequence). The CDR3 totals 13 residues. CDR3 bases: TGTGCCAGCAGCTTACCCGGGAATCAGCCCCAGCATTTT. Translated: CASSLPGNQPQHF.

The CDR3, as DNA: TGTGCCAGCAGTTACAGCGGTAACTCTGGAAACACCATATATTTT. Translation: CASSYSGNSGNTIYF. The genes are TRBV6-5 and TRBJ1-3; D is unclear. V was pared by 2 bases and J by 0 bases, with 8 bases between. CDR3 length: 15 amino acids. The V gene's germline CDR1 is MNHEY and CDR2 SVGAGI.

V gene TRBV7-9 combines with J gene TRBJ2-5, with 14 bases matching TRBD2. The V segment lost 4 bases and the J segment 5 bases; nucleotides outside the gene matches: 9. The CDR3 length is 17 residues. CDR1 and CDR2 (germline): SEHNR, FQNEAQ (reference sequence). CDR3 loop: CASSSVTSGGARETQYF. In DNA, the CDR3 is TGTGCCAGCAGCTCGGTGACTAGCGGGGGGGCTCGGGAGACCCAGTACTTC. The full variable domain, completed using reference TRBV7-9 and TRBJ2-5, is DTGVSQNPRHKITKRGQNVTFRCDPISEHNRLYWYRQTLGQGPEFLTYFQNEAQLEKSRLLSDRFSAERPKGSFSTLEIQRTEQGDSAMYLCASSSVTSGGARETQYFGPGTRLLVL.

V gene TRBV6-2 or TRBV6-3 combines with J gene TRBJ1-3, with D uncertain. The germline gives CDR1 MNHEY, CDR2 SVGEGT. The CDR3 is 16 amino acids. V lost 2 bases and J lost 0, with 11 bases in between. The CDR3 DNA sequence: TGTGCCAGCAGTTACGTGGCGGTCCACTCTGGAAACACCATATATTTT. Protein: CASSYVAVHSGNTIYF.

V gene TRBV7-9 combines with J gene TRBJ1-2; D remains unclear. Per the germline V gene, CDR1 is SEHNR and CDR2 is FQNEAQ (reference sequence). The CDR3 has 14 amino acids. V was trimmed by 6 bases and J by 0 bases, leaving 11 bases between them. CDR3 protein: CASSFGATNYGYTF. CDR3 DNA: TGTGCCAGCAGTTTTGGAGCTACTAACTATGGCTACACCTTC.